Listed below are T cell receptor beta chains from one sample, sequenced in a study of regulatory T cells in long-lasting Graves disease. A single record per CDR3 protein comes from TCRdb applying MiXCR to the multiplex PCR reads. Among around 400,000 distinct CDR3 sequences, around a fifth were seen once, and the ten largest hold roughly an eighth. The sequenced sample was peripheral blood mononuclear cells (PBMCs), obtained when the disease was refractory, from a patient treated with antithyroid drugs. These TCRs come from a female donor with Graves disease. Both conserved end residues are part of each CDR3. The D gene is left open where the match is weak. Rows give clone size only sometimes, using once, few, many, or a class for an expanded clone.

abundance,v_gene,d_gene,j_gene,CDR3nt,CDR3aa
many,TRBV5-6,NA,TRBJ2-7,TGTGCCAGCAGCTACCCCTGGTCCTACGAGCAGTACTTC,CASSYPWSYEQYF
NA,TRBV10-3,NA,TRBJ1-6,TGTGCCATCGGCCGGGACATAGATAATTCACCCCTCCACTTT,CAIGRDIDNSPLHF
NA,TRBV25-1,TRBD2,TRBJ2-1,TGTGCCAGCAGTGGAACGGGGGGAAATGAGCAGTTCTTC,CASSGTGGNEQFF
NA,TRBV19,TRBD1,TRBJ2-6,TGTGCCAGTAACCGGGGACAGAACTCTGGGGCCAACGTCCTGACTTTC,CASNRGQNSGANVLTF
NA,TRBV5-4,NA,TRBJ2-3,TGTGCCAGCAGCTTGTCTTCCACTAGCACAGATACGCAGTATTTT,CASSLSSTSTDTQYF
many,TRBV12-3/TRBV12-4,TRBD1,TRBJ2-3,TGTGCCAGCAGCCCCGGGACAGGGAGCACAGATACGCAGTATTTT,CASSPGTGSTDTQYF
many,TRBV5-1,NA,TRBJ2-2,TGCGCCAGCAGCTTGGTGTCCGGGGAGCTGTTTTTT,CASSLVSGELFF
few,TRBV14,NA,TRBJ2-7,TGTGCCAGCAGCCAAGATTCAGGGGGGCGGATCGAGCAGTACTTC,CASSQDSGGRIEQYF
many,TRBV28,NA,TRBJ2-7,TGTGCCAGCAGTTCAGCAGGGGATGAGCAGTACTTC,CASSSAGDEQYF
few,TRBV14,TRBD2,TRBJ2-7,TGTGCCAGCAGCCTAGCGGGAAGGGGAGAGTACGAGCAGTACTTC,CASSLAGRGEYEQYF
NA,TRBV19,TRBD2,TRBJ2-7,TGTGCCAGTAGTACCACTAGCGCCTCCTACGAGCAGTACTTC,CASSTTSASYEQYF
many,TRBV15,NA,TRBJ2-7,TGTGCCACCAGTTCGGGAGACACCAGGCACGAGCAGTACTTC,CATSSGDTRHEQYF
many,TRBV28,NA,TRBJ2-7,TGTGCCAGCAGTTTTCTAGGAGCCCGAGAGAACGAGCAGTACTTC,CASSFLGARENEQYF
NA,TRBV7-2,NA,TRBJ1-3,TGTGCCAGCAGCTTAGCCCCAGGGTTTGGAAACACCATATATTTT,CASSLAPGFGNTIYF
many,TRBV27,NA,TRBJ2-7,TGTGCCAGCAGTCCCCGAAAGTCCTCCTACGAGCAGTACTTC,CASSPRKSSYEQYF
few,TRBV20-1,TRBD2,TRBJ2-2,TGCAGTGGGCGGACTAGCGGATCGAACACCGGGGAGCTGTTTTTT,CSGRTSGSNTGELFF
many,TRBV28,NA,TRBJ2-7,TGTGCCAGTACATTCCAGGGGGGGAGTCTCTACGAGCAGTACTTC,CASTFQGGSLYEQYF
few,TRBV20-1,NA,TRBJ1-4,TGCAGTGCTAGAGACCCGAGAGGGGGAGATGAAAAACTGTTTTTT,CSARDPRGGDEKLFF
few,TRBV20-1,TRBD1,TRBJ2-7,TGCAGTGCGAGGGGGGGACAGGGGGTTTGGTCGGACGAGCAGTACTTC,CSARGGQGVWSDEQYF
many,TRBV7-9,NA,TRBJ2-7,TGTGCCAGCAGCCCTATAGGAGGGAACTACGAGCAGTACTTC,CASSPIGGNYEQYF
NA,TRBV29-1,NA,TRBJ1-1,TGCAGCGTTGAGGGGGCACCGGGAGCTTTCTTT,CSVEGAPGAFF
NA,TRBV6-1,NA,TRBJ2-2,TGTGCCAGCACACCAGGGAGGATCACCGGGGAGCTGTTTTTT,CASTPGRITGELFF
NA,TRBV2,TRBD2,TRBJ2-3,TGTGCCAGCAGTGAAGGCGGGAGCAGCACAGATACGCAGTATTTT,CASSEGGSSTDTQYF
NA,TRBV5-1,TRBD1,TRBJ1-6,TGCGCCAGCAGCCGGGACAGTCCAGGGAGCTCCTATAATTCACCCCTCCACTTT,CASSRDSPGSSYNSPLHF
few,TRBV2,TRBD2,TRBJ2-3,TGTGCCAGCAGTGAAGCGTCTAGCGGGAGGGAGGCAGATACGCAGTATTTT,CASSEASSGREADTQYF
NA,TRBV19,TRBD1,TRBJ1-5,TGTGCCAGTAGTAGGGGACAGCGAAATCAGCCCCAGCATTTT,CASSRGQRNQPQHF
NA,TRBV5-6,TRBD2,TRBJ2-4,TGTGCCAGCAGCTTGCCTAGCGGGGGTGACATTCAGTACTTC,CASSLPSGGDIQYF
once,TRBV30,NA,TRBJ2-3,TGTGCCTGGAGTGTACCGGCTAGTGAGGTTACGCAGTATTTT,CAWSVPASEVTQYF
many,TRBV3-1,NA,TRBJ2-5,TGTGCCAGCAGGAACGCCCCCGGGGGAGAGACCCAGTACTTC,CASRNAPGGETQYF
many,TRBV11-2,TRBD1,TRBJ2-7,TGTGCCAGCAGCCCAGGGACAGGGTATACTTCCTACGAGCAGTACTTC,CASSPGTGYTSYEQYF
many,TRBV28,TRBD2,TRBJ2-2,TGTGCCAGCAGTTTCGGGGCTAGCGGGAACACCGGGGAGCTGTTTTTT,CASSFGASGNTGELFF
many,TRBV28,NA,TRBJ2-5,TGTGCCAGCAGTTTCGGGGCGGCCCCCCAAGAGACCCAGTACTTC,CASSFGAAPQETQYF
many,TRBV28,NA,TRBJ1-1,TGTGCCAGCAGGACCCGAGGGGGGCCGGACACTGAAGCTTTCTTT,CASRTRGGPDTEAFF
NA,TRBV27,NA,TRBJ2-5,TGTGCCAGCAGTTTGGGAGGGGGCGCGCCCCAAGAGACCCAGTACTTC,CASSLGGGAPQETQYF
NA,TRBV12-3/TRBV12-4,TRBD2,TRBJ2-1,TGTGCCAGCAGTGCCCTAGCGGGATTAATAGATGAGCAGTTCTTC,CASSALAGLIDEQFF
few,TRBV15,NA,TRBJ2-6,TGTGCCACCAGGCCTCGACTAGCTGGGGCCAACGTCCTGACTTTC,CATRPRLAGANVLTF